One sample yielded the 32 T cell receptor beta chains listed below, sequenced in a study of cytomegalovirus exposure and HLA in healthy donors. The PCR made use of 60 Vbeta and 13 Jbeta primers. TCRdb's table, derived via immunoSEQ multiplex PCR, lists solely in-frame clones and lacks some. The profile covers over 100,000 clones, with roughly 80% appearing a single time and 20% to 25% taken by the ten largest. Input material: PBMCs. The receptors were sampled from a man aged 25 to 40 in good health and CMV-seropositive.

This chain uses TRBV7-3 with TRBJ1-1; no reliable D call. CDR3 size: 14 residues. The ends were cut back, 1 base at V and 5 bases at J, with 11 bases in the middle. CDR1 and CDR2 from the germline V gene are SGHTA and FQGTGA. The DNA of the CDR3 is TGTGCCAGCAGCTTAAGGAACCTCGGGACTGAAGCTTTCTTT. It codes for CASSLRNLGTEAFF.

This clone has a handful of counts. The CDR3 loop is CATSRSEFAGSEQYF. As DNA, the CDR3 is TGTGCCACCAGCAGAAGTGAGTTCGCGGGGAGCGAGCAGTACTTC. The chain combines TRBV15 with TRBJ2-7, with a tentative D call TRBD2 (6 bases). Trimming stripped 2 bases from V and 6 bases from J, with 17 bases between. Germline V gives CDR1 LNHNV, CDR2 YYDKDF (reference sequence). This CDR3 comprises 15 residues.

The V and J genes are TRBV18 and TRBJ1-5; 7 bases agree with TRBD1. Germline lookup yields CDR1 KGHSH and CDR2 LQKENI. The CDR3 has 14 amino acids. V was clipped by 3 bases and J by 4 bases; unmatched bases: 3. CDR3 region: CASSPPGGNQPQHF. The CDR3 nucleotides read TGTGCCAGCTCACCCCCAGGGGGGAATCAGCCCCAGCATTTT.

The CDR3 spells CASSLVGSYEQYF. The CDR3 nucleotides read TGTGCCAGCAGCTTAGTAGGGAGCTACGAGCAGTACTTC. The chain couples TRBV11-2 to TRBJ2-7; tentative D call: TRBD2 (5 bases). The V and J ends lost 1 base and 3 bases respectively, with 7 bases between them. CDR1 SGHAT and CDR2 FQNNGV come from the germline V gene. The CDR3 consists of 13 residues.

The chain combines TRBV5-1 with TRBJ2-1, with TRBD2 as a possible D gene (5 bases). V lost 6 bases to trimming and J lost 0 bases, with 13 bases between them. The CDR3 is made up of 15 amino acids. CDR1 and CDR2 from the germline V gene are SGHRS and YFSETQ. CDR3 sequence (DNA): TGCGCCAGCAAGTGGGAGCCCGACTCCTACAATGAGCAGTTCTTC. Its protein is CASKWEPDSYNEQFF.

The chain recombines TRBV5-1 with TRBJ2-1; 15 bases align to TRBD2. The germline V gene has CDR1 SGHRS and CDR2 YFSETQ. Germline trimming cut 4 bases from V and 7 bases from J; bases unmatched to any gene: 9. The CDR3 has 17 residues. The CDR3 loop reads CASSLGLAGGPRNEQFF. CDR3 in DNA: TGCGCCAGCAGCCTCGGACTAGCGGGAGGGCCTCGAAATGAGCAGTTCTTC.

This clone was seen a handful of times. The V call is TRBV5-1, the J call TRBJ2-1; no clear D gene. CDR1 and CDR2 from the germline V gene are SGHRS and YFSETQ. Trimming removed 0 bases from V and 4 bases from J, with 5 bases in between. CDR3 length: 13 amino acids. For the CDR3, the DNA is TGCGCCAGCAGCTTGGACGGGTACAATGAGCAGTTCTTC. It codes for CASSLDGYNEQFF.

The V gene is TRBV6-5, the J gene TRBJ1-3; D not resolved. The CDR3 loop spans 15 amino acids. V shed 7 bases and J shed 2 bases, with 15 bases lying between them. Germline CDR1 MNHEY, CDR2 SVGAGI. CDR3 protein: CASTSQSLAGNTIYF. CDR3 in DNA: TGTGCCAGCACTTCCCAAAGCTTGGCTGGAAACACCATATATTTT.

The DNA of the CDR3 is TGTGCCAGTCGCAGGGCGACTAACTATGGCTACACCTTC. This sequence encodes CASRRATNYGYTF. The V and J genes are TRBV6-5 and TRBJ1-2; D possibly corresponds to TRBD1 (5 bases). Germline V lookup: CDR1 MNHEY, CDR2 SVGAGI. The CDR3 consists of 13 residues. V shed 9 bases and J shed 0 bases, with 11 bases lying between them.

The table lists this clone with a few counts. The V call is TRBV6-5, the J call TRBJ2-1, with D possibly TRBD1 on 6 matching bases. This CDR3 is built from 13 residues. V lost 5 bases and J lost 11, with 16 bases in between. In germline, CDR1 is MNHEY, CDR2 SVGAGI. The DNA for the CDR3 is TGTGCCAGCAGTCCCCCGGACAGTTTACAGCAGTTCTTC. Translated, it gives CASSPPDSLQQFF.

The rearrangement links TRBV28 to TRBJ1-2, with D possibly TRBD1 on 5 matching bases. This CDR3 comprises 17 residues. CDR1 and CDR2 from the germline V gene are MDHEN and SYDVKM. The V end was cut by 3 bases, the J end by 0 bases, with 17 bases between. The CDR3 coding sequence is TGTGCCAGCAGTTTTCACCTCCAGGGCCGAGCTAACTATGGCTACACCTTC. Residues: CASSFHLQGRANYGYTF.

This clone was recorded a few times. The rearrangement joins TRBV28 to TRBJ2-4; 11 bases are shared with TRBD1. The V and J ends lost 6 bases and 0 bases, in that order; junction bases with no gene match: 10. This CDR3 has 18 residues. In germline, CDR1 is MDHEN, CDR2 SYDVKM. The CDR3 here is CASRVGTGGLLAKNIQYF. In DNA form, the CDR3 reads TGTGCCAGCAGGGTGGGGACAGGGGGGCTACTAGCCAAAAACATTCAGTACTTC.

This clone was detected once. This chain joins TRBV9 and TRBJ2-3, with D possibly matching TRBD2 (6 bases). The CDR3 is made up of 15 amino acids. Germline CDR1 reads SGDLS; CDR2 reads YYNGEE. V was pared by 0 bases and J by 3 bases, with 11 bases between. The CDR3 nucleotides read TGTGCCAGCAGCGTAGCACCCCTAGCGACAGATACGCAGTATTTT. This sequence encodes CASSVAPLATDTQYF.

The chain is built from TRBV29-1 and TRBJ1-2, with D possibly matching TRBD1 (5 bases). Trimming removed 2 bases from V and 4 bases from J, with 11 bases in between. In germline, CDR1 is SQVTM, CDR2 ANQGSEA. The CDR3 runs 13 residues. The CDR3 DNA reads TGCAGCGTTGAAAAGCAGGGTGGCTATGGCTACACCTTC. It is translated as CSVEKQGGYGYTF. The full variable domain, completed using reference TRBV29-1 and TRBJ1-2, is SAVISQKPSRDICQRGTSLTIQCQVDSQVTMMFWYRQQPGQSLTLIATANQGSEATYESGFVIDKFPISRPNLTFSTLTVSNMSPEDSSIYLCSVEKQGGYGYTFGSGTRLTVV.

DNA of the CDR3: TGTGCCAGCAGCTCGGACAGGGGGCGACGTCAGCCCCAGCATTTT. Translating gives CASSSDRGRRQPQHF. This rearrangement joins TRBV13 to TRBJ1-5; 11 bases agree with TRBD1. Germline CDR1 reads PRHDT; CDR2 reads FYEKMQ (reference sequence). V trimming: 4 bases; J trimming: 6 bases; junction bases outside the gene matches: 5. The CDR3 consists of 15 residues.

The chain employs TRBV19 and TRBJ2-1; 8 bases are shared with TRBD1. Losses at the gene ends were 7 bases for V and 9 bases for J; bases not matched to a gene: 11. CDR1 is LNHDA, CDR2 SQIVND, per germline (reference sequence). The CDR3 runs to 14 residues. The CDR3, as DNA: TGTGCCAGTATTGGCAGGGGGCTTACATCTGAGCAGTTCTTC. The encoded protein is CASIGRGLTSEQFF.

This sequence joins TRBV19 and TRBJ1-3, with 7 bases that match TRBD1. J was trimmed by 6 bases and V by 9 bases; bases with no gene match: 11. The CDR3 is made up of 14 amino acids. CDR1 is LNHDA, CDR2 SQIVND, per germline (reference sequence). The CDR3 region has the DNA TGTGCCAGGCCGGGACAGCCCGTCGCAAACACCATATATTTT. It encodes CARPGQPVANTIYF.

This chain connects TRBV19 to TRBJ2-1; 7 nucleotides align to TRBD2. The germline CDR1 and CDR2 sequences are LNHDA and SQIVND (reference sequence). The CDR3 covers 15 residues. Trimming cost V 1 base and J 10 bases; bases outside gene matches: 10. The CDR3 protein is CASSIGLAALVEQFF. Here the CDR3 DNA reads TGTGCCAGTAGTATAGGCCTAGCGGCACTCGTAGAGCAGTTCTTC.

The rearrangement uses TRBV6-1 and TRBJ2-7; TRBD1 matches at 9 bases. J was trimmed by 1 base and V by 5 bases; bases with no gene match: 6. Germline CDR1 MNHNS, CDR2 SASEGT. There are 15 residues in the CDR3. CDR3 residues: CASSLQGAVSYEQYF. CDR3 DNA: TGTGCCAGCAGTTTACAGGGGGCGGTGTCCTACGAGCAGTACTTC.

This chain joins TRBV19 and TRBJ1-1; D is unclear. The CDR3 length is 12 residues. Trimming pared 5 bases from V and 3 bases from J, leaving 7 bases between. Germline-derived CDR1 and CDR2 are LNHDA and SQIVND (reference sequence). In DNA form, the CDR3 reads TGTGCCAGTAGTGAGGCGTACACTGAAGCTTTCTTT. Amino acid sequence: CASSEAYTEAFF.

The CDR3 DNA sequence: TGTGCCAGCAGCGCACAGGGCGGCTATGGCTACACCTTC. Protein sequence: CASSAQGGYGYTF. This rearrangement joins TRBV7-8 to TRBJ1-2; maybe TRBD1 (6 bases). CDR1 is SGHVS and CDR2 is FQNEAQ in the germline V gene. Trimming took 5 bases from V and 4 from J, leaving 11 bases between them. The CDR3 contains 13 residues.

The CDR3 loop reads CASSPTGNSGANVLTF. CDR3 DNA: TGTGCCAGCAGCCCGACAGGGAACTCTGGGGCCAACGTCCTGACTTTC. The chain combines TRBV9 with TRBJ2-6, with 7 bases identical to TRBD1. V was pared by 4 bases and J by 0 bases, with 4 bases of the junction left unmatched. CDR1 is SGDLS and CDR2 is YYNGEE in the germline V gene. The CDR3 length is 16 residues.

The chain links TRBV27 to TRBJ1-4, with D unclear. V dropped 4 bases and J dropped 4 bases, with 19 bases sitting between them. The CDR3 covers 17 residues. Germline V gives CDR1 MNHEY, CDR2 SMNVEV (reference sequence). The CDR3, as DNA: TGTGCCAGCAGTTCCCCGAATGGATGGGGAGATAATGAAAAACTGTTTTTT. Protein: CASSSPNGWGDNEKLFF.

This chain links TRBV4-2 with TRBJ1-5; tentatively, D is TRBD1 (6 bases). CDR1 is LGHNA and CDR2 is YNFKEQ in the germline V gene. V was cut by 4 bases and J by 4 bases, with 17 bases left in between. The CDR3 length is 16 residues. DNA of the CDR3: TGTGCCAGCAGCCCAGGGGAAGGACAGAAGAATCAGCCCCAGCATTTT. Its translation is CASSPGEGQKNQPQHF.

The chain joins TRBV10-3 to TRBJ1-1; no reliable D call. V was clipped by 4 bases and J by 5 bases, with 17 bases between them. The CDR3 spans 15 residues. Germline V gene data show CDR1 as ENHRY and CDR2 as SYGVKD. The DNA for the CDR3 is TGTGCCATCAGTGTTACTTTGGAGACGAGAACTGAAGCTTTCTTT. Translating it yields CAISVTLETRTEAFF.

The chain employs TRBV6-1 and TRBJ2-7, with D perhaps matching TRBD1 (7 bases). Trimming left V 3 bases short and J 3 bases short, with 18 bases between. CDR1 and CDR2 from the germline V gene are MNHNS and SASEGT. The CDR3 is made up of 16 amino acids. The CDR3 loop is CASSDGSATGNYEQYF. CDR3 DNA sequence: TGTGCCAGCAGTGACGGGAGCGCGACAGGGAACTACGAGCAGTACTTC.

This chain links TRBV5-1 with TRBJ1-2, with D possibly TRBD1 on 5 matching bases. The CDR3 has 15 residues. CDR1 is SGHRS and CDR2 is YFSETQ in the germline V gene. Trimming took off 0 bases at V and 7 bases at J, with 16 bases between the two ends. CDR3 in amino acids: CASSLVTDTRGGYTF. The CDR3 DNA follows: TGCGCCAGCAGCTTGGTCACAGATACAAGGGGTGGCTACACCTTC.

This clone was seen only once. The chain combines TRBV29-1 with TRBJ2-1, with 13 bases matching TRBD2. The CDR3 is 13 residues long. J lost 9 bases, V lost 6 bases, and 5 bases had no gene match. Germline loops: CDR1 SQVTM, CDR2 ANQGSEA. CDR3 in DNA: TGCAGCGTGGGGACTAGCGGGATGGGTGAGCAGTTCTTC. Translating it yields CSVGTSGMGEQFF.

V is TRBV6-5 and J is TRBJ2-7; D is undetermined. V was trimmed by 10 bases and J by 2 bases, leaving 9 bases between them. The CDR3 is made up of 11 amino acids. CDR1 and CDR2 from the germline V gene are MNHEY and SVGAGI. Written as DNA, the CDR3 is TGTGCCACCTATAGTCCCTACGAGCAGTACTTC. Protein: CATYSPYEQYF.

The V and J genes are TRBV10-1 and TRBJ1-3, with a tentative D call TRBD1 (5 bases). Trimming took 8 bases from V and 4 from J, leaving 18 bases between them. Per germline, CDR1 WNHNN and CDR2 SYGVQD (reference sequence). This CDR3 has 15 residues. The CDR3 loop reads CASPSGRGFGNTIYF. The CDR3 bases are TGCGCCAGCCCCTCCGGACGGGGGTTCGGAAACACCATATATTTT.

This rearrangement joins TRBV28 to TRBJ2-2; 9 nucleotides match TRBD1. This CDR3 is built from 14 residues. In germline, CDR1 is MDHEN, CDR2 SYDVKM. With V trimmed by 5 bases and J by 8 bases, 6 bases remained unmatched. Written as DNA, the CDR3 is TGTGCCAGCAGTACAGGGGGCGAGGCTGGGGAGCTGTTTTTT. This codes for CASSTGGEAGELFF.

Only a few counts were recorded for this clone. CDR3 nucleotides: TGTGCCAGCAGTGACACCCCGACTAGCGGGAATTACAATGAGCAGTTCTTC. Translating it yields CASSDTPTSGNYNEQFF. The chain recombines TRBV6-1 with TRBJ2-1; 11 bases map to TRBD2. V shed 3 bases and J 4 bases; nucleotides not matched to a gene: 8. The CDR3 has 17 amino acids. Germline CDR1 MNHNS, CDR2 SASEGT.